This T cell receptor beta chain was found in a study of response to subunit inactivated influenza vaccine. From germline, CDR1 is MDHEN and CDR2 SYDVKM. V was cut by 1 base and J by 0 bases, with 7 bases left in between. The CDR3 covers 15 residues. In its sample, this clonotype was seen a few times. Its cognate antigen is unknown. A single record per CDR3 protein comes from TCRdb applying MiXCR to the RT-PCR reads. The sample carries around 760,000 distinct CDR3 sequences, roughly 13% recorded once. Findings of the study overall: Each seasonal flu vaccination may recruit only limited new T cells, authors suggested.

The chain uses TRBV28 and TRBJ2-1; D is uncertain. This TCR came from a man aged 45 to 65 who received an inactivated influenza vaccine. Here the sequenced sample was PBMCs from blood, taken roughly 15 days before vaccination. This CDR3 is CASSLLESSYNEQFF. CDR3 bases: TGTGCCAGCAGTTTATTAGAAAGCTCCTACAATGAGCAGTTCTTC.